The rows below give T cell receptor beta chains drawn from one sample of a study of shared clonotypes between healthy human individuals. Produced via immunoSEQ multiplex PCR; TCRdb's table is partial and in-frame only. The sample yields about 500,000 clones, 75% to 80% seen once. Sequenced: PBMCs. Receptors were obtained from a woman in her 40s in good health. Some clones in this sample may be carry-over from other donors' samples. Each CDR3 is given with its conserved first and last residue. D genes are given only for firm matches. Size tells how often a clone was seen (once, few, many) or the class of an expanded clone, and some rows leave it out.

CSVPSILVNDGEQFF	TGCAGCGTCCCAAGCATACTAGTAAACGACGGTGAGCAGTTCTTC	TRBV29-1	TRBJ2-1	once	.
CASSQDTSVYNEQFF	TGTGCCAGCAGCCAAGATACTAGCGTATACAATGAGCAGTTCTTC	TRBV14	TRBJ2-1	.	TRBD2
CASSERSGGTLNYGYTF	TGTGCCAGCAGCGAAAGGTCTGGGGGCACCCTTAACTATGGCTACACCTTC	TRBV7-9	TRBJ1-2	.	.
CSVASGTTDTQYF	TGCAGCGTTGCGAGCGGAACCACAGATACGCAGTATTTT	TRBV29-1	TRBJ2-3	.	.
CASSKGGSDTEAFF	TGTGCCAGCAGTAAAGGTGGGTCGGATACTGAAGCTTTCTTT	TRBV6-5	TRBJ1-1	.	.
CASSHTSFGETQYF	TGCGCCAGCAGCCATACTAGCTTTGGAGAGACCCAGTACTTC	TRBV5-1	TRBJ2-5	.	.
CASSTDYSGANVLTF	TGTGCCAGCAGTACGGATTACTCTGGGGCCAACGTCCTGACTTTC	TRBV28	TRBJ2-6	.	.
CASSLAGEGLYNEQFF	TGTGCCAGCAGCTTAGCGGGAGAGGGCTTGTACAATGAGCAGTTCTTC	TRBV28	TRBJ2-1	.	TRBD2
CATSRQGTYGYTF	TGTGCCACCAGCAGACAGGGGACCTATGGCTACACCTTC	TRBV15	TRBJ1-2	.	.
CASSLVAESFSGANVLTF	TGTGCCAGCAGCTTAGTGGCCGAATCCTTCTCTGGGGCCAACGTCCTGACTTTC	TRBV7-9	TRBJ2-6	.	.
CASSILLWATKENEQYF	TGTGCCAGCAGCATCCTACTTTGGGCTACGAAAGAGAACGAGCAGTACTTC	TRBV7-2	TRBJ2-7	many	.
CASSVEGGKRTGNTIYF	TGTGCCAGCAGCGTAGAAGGGGGGAAGAGAACTGGAAACACCATATATTTT	TRBV9	TRBJ1-3	.	.
CSAGMSTEFF	TGCAGTGCGGGCATGTCTACCGAGTTCTTC	TRBV20-1	TRBJ2-1	.	.
CASSFGPRKPTESFF	TGTGCCAGCAGTTTTGGTCCGCGGAAACCCACTGAGTCTTTCTTT	TRBV28	TRBJ1-1	many	.